Here is one T cell receptor (beta chain) with its context. The sample is drawn from a study of blood T cell repertoires in COVID-19. Background on the study: Material from acute and convalescent COVID-19 was sourced from the United States, Italy and Spain. PBMCs, B-cell-depleted T cells, or T cells provided the cDNA or gDNA that made up the material.

The V and J ends lost 7 bases and 2 bases respectively, with 12 bases between them. The CDR3 runs to 13 residues. Germline V lookup: CDR1 GTSNPN, CDR2 SVGIG (reference sequence). The table came from immunoSEQ multiplex PCR; TCRdb's copy has only in-frame clones and leaves some out. The sample lists some 89,000 clones, approximately 87% occurring once. Sample: peripheral blood. The receptor comes from a human donor in a cohort sampled during active COVID-19. The V gene is TRBV30, the J gene TRBJ2-1; maybe TRBD2 (5 bases). This CDR3 reads CASDLGTYNEQFF. DNA for the CDR3: TGTGCCTCGGACTTAGGAACCTACAATGAGCAGTTCTTC. Full variable domain (remainder filled in from reference TRBV30 and TRBJ2-1): SQTIHQWPATLVQPVGSPLSLECTVEGTSNPNLYWYRQAAGRGLQLLFYSVGIGQISSEVPQNLSASRPQDRQFILSSKKLLLSDSGFYLCASDLGTYNEQFFGPGTRLTVL.